A selection of T cell receptor beta chains follows, all from one sample in a study of blood T cell repertoires in COVID-19. Libraries were prepared by immunoSEQ multiplex PCR; TCRdb keeps only in-frame clonotypes and omits some of them. The sample includes roughly 60,000 clones, roughly 88% of them seen just once. Specimen: peripheral blood. The receptor set was obtained from a human donor in a cohort sampled during active COVID-19. Both conserved end residues are part of each CDR3. D genes are given only for firm matches. Where a row states a size, it is once, few, many or the class of an expanded clone; other rows omit it.

V gene	CDR3 length	J gene	D gene	clone size	CDR3 protein	CDR3 DNA
TRBV6-2/TRBV6-3	13	TRBJ2-7	-	-	CASSPGWSYEQYF	TGTGCCAGCAGCCCCGGCTGGAGCTACGAGCAGTACTTC
TRBV5-6	15	TRBJ1-1	-	-	CASYMWGGDRPEAFF	TGTGCCAGCTATATGTGGGGCGGCGATAGGCCTGAAGCTTTCTTT
TRBV30	14	TRBJ2-7	-	-	CAWSRTATTYEQYF	TGTGCCTGGAGCCGGACAGCTACCACCTACGAGCAGTACTTC
TRBV28	12	TRBJ2-7	-	-	CASSFARDEQYF	TGTGCCAGCAGTTTTGCAAGAGACGAGCAGTACTTC
TRBV18	19	TRBJ2-1	TRBD2	-	CASSPPGRLAGSLGNEQFF	TGTGCCAGCTCACCACCGGGTCGCCTAGCGGGATCATTAGGTAATGAGCAGTTCTTC
TRBV23-1	13	TRBJ2-2	-	-	CASRTRNTGELFF	TGCGCCAGCCGGACACGAAACACCGGGGAGCTGTTTTTT
TRBV16	17	TRBJ1-3	TRBD1	-	CASSQSVSDRELYTIYF	TGTGCCAGCAGCCAATCAGTTTCGGACAGGGAGTTGTACACCATATATTTT
TRBV5-6	13	TRBJ2-7	-	-	CASSLRQYYEQYF	TGTGCCAGCAGCCTGAGGCAATACTACGAGCAGTACTTC
TRBV4-3	13	TRBJ2-7	-	-	CASSRGLGYEQYF	TGCGCCAGCAGCCGAGGGTTGGGCTACGAGCAGTACTTC
TRBV15	15	TRBJ2-7	TRBD2	-	CATSRDPGGGYEQYF	TGTGCCACCAGCAGAGATCCAGGCGGGGGCTACGAGCAGTACTTC
TRBV10-3	14	TRBJ1-4	TRBD1	-	CASWTGSLNEKLFF	TGTGCCAGCTGGACAGGTTCTTTAAATGAAAAACTGTTTTTT
TRBV12-5	15	TRBJ2-1	TRBD2	-	CASGSWRGDYNEQFF	TGTGCTAGTGGTTCTTGGCGGGGGGACTACAATGAGCAGTTCTTC
TRBV19	15	TRBJ2-5	TRBD2	-	CASSPRQRGQETQYF	TGTGCCAGTAGTCCCAGGCAGCGGGGTCAAGAGACCCAGTACTTC
TRBV19	14	TRBJ1-2	TRBD1	-	CASSPGDRLRGYTF	TGTGCCAGTAGCCCGGGGGACAGACTGCGCGGCTACACCTTC
TRBV2	14	TRBJ1-1	-	-	CASSEALANTEAFF	TGTGCCAGCAGTGAAGCCCTAGCGAACACTGAAGCTTTCTTT
TRBV5-4	16	TRBJ2-2	TRBD2	few	CASSFRGLAGPGELFF	TGTGCCAGCAGCTTCCGGGGACTAGCGGGACCCGGGGAGCTGTTTTTT
TRBV27	14	TRBJ2-1	TRBD2	-	CASSVAGYYNEQFF	TGTGCCAGCAGTGTAGCGGGATACTACAATGAGCAGTTCTTC
TRBV11-2	16	TRBJ2-7	TRBD1	-	CASSLLGTGRSYEQYF	TGTGCCAGCAGCTTACTCGGGACAGGGCGATCCTACGAGCAGTACTTC
TRBV6-5	14	TRBJ2-1	TRBD2	-	CASGSGRAWNEQFF	TGTGCCAGTGGGAGTGGGAGGGCATGGAATGAGCAGTTCTTC
TRBV7-9	16	TRBJ2-7	TRBD1	-	CASSLWPGTGGYEQYF	TGTGCCAGCAGCTTATGGCCCGGGACAGGGGGCTACGAGCAGTACTTC
TRBV6-5	14	TRBJ1-1	TRBD1	-	CASSYRSRGVEAFF	TGTGCCAGCAGTTACCGGTCCAGGGGGGTCGAAGCTTTCTTT
TRBV11-3	18	TRBJ2-3	-	-	CASSLSSTSLSGTDTQYF	TGTGCCAGCAGCTTATCCTCAACTAGTTTATCCGGCACAGATACGCAGTATTTT
TRBV30	12	TRBJ2-7	TRBD2	few	CAWGGTIYEQYF	TGTGCCTGGGGCGGGACTATCTACGAGCAGTACTTC
TRBV11-2	17	TRBJ2-1	TRBD2	-	CASSLRRASGVFNEQFF	TGTGCCAGCAGCTTACGCCGGGCTAGCGGGGTCTTCAATGAGCAGTTCTTC
TRBV9	16	TRBJ1-4	TRBD1	-	CASSAAPGQGSEKLFF	TGTGCCAGCAGCGCGGCCCCGGGACAGGGGAGTGAAAAACTGTTTTTT
TRBV6-2/TRBV6-3	16	TRBJ2-3	TRBD1	once	CASSLAPGQGTDTQYF	TGTGCCAGCAGCCTGGCCCCGGGACAGGGAACAGATACGCAGTATTTT
TRBV19	13	TRBJ1-1	-	-	CASSISLNTEAFF	TGTGCCAGTAGTATCTCTTTGAACACTGAAGCTTTCTTT
TRBV9	15	TRBJ2-5	TRBD2	-	CASSLAGFLQETQYF	TGTGCCAGCAGTCTAGCGGGGTTCTTACAAGAGACCCAGTACTTC
TRBV5-6	14	TRBJ1-6	TRBD1	-	CASSFGTGTSPLHF	TGTGCCAGCAGCTTTGGGACAGGGACTTCACCCCTCCACTTT
TRBV28	15	TRBJ2-1	TRBD1	-	CVSRLAGGAYNEQFF	TGTGTCAGTCGGTTGGCAGGGGGCGCTTACAATGAGCAGTTCTTC
TRBV19	14	TRBJ1-3	-	-	CASSGVASGNTIYF	TGTGCCAGTTCAGGGGTGGCCTCTGGAAACACCATATATTTT
TRBV5-6	15	TRBJ2-7	TRBD1	-	CASSFIGQGRYEQYF	TGTGCCAGCAGCTTTATCGGACAGGGCCGCTACGAGCAGTACTTC
TRBV10-3	15	TRBJ2-7	TRBD1	once	CAISLGGQDYYEQYF	TGTGCCATCAGCCTGGGGGGACAGGATTACTACGAGCAGTACTTC
TRBV4-1	15	TRBJ2-7	-	-	CASSQDGLANYEQYF	TGCGCCAGCAGCCAAGATGGTCTAGCTAACTACGAGCAGTACTTC
TRBV2	15	TRBJ2-3	TRBD1	-	CASSYGTGDTDTQYF	TGTGCCAGCAGCTATGGGACAGGGGACACAGATACGCAGTATTTT
TRBV4-3	17	TRBJ2-3	TRBD2	once	CASSQDEAGGPTDTQYF	TGCGCCAGCAGCCAAGACGAAGCGGGAGGGCCCACAGATACGCAGTATTTT
TRBV28	14	TRBJ2-7	-	-	CASSLGGIEYEQYF	TGTGCCAGCAGTTTAGGGGGGATAGAATACGAGCAGTACTTC
TRBV9	13	TRBJ2-3	-	few	CASSVSSRDTQYF	TGTGCCAGCAGCGTATCGTCCCGGGATACGCAGTATTTT
TRBV7-9	13	TRBJ2-7	-	few	CASIGSATYEQYF	TGTGCCAGCATCGGGTCGGCGACCTACGAGCAGTACTTC
TRBV13	15	TRBJ1-1	TRBD1	-	CASSLRGTGATEAFF	TGTGCCAGCAGCTTAAGGGGGACAGGGGCTACTGAAGCTTTCTTT
TRBV28	13	TRBJ2-7	-	-	CASSLGTLVEQYF	TGTGCCAGCAGTCTCGGGACTCTCGTCGAGCAGTACTTC
TRBV21-1	17	TRBJ1-1	-	-	CASKPGRRGKMNTEAFF	TGTGCCAGCAAGCCGGGCCGCAGGGGGAAAATGAACACTGAAGCTTTCTTT
TRBV27	14	TRBJ2-3	TRBD2	-	CASSLGLLTDTQYF	TGTGCCAGCAGTCTGGGACTACTCACAGATACGCAGTATTTT
TRBV4-3	14	TRBJ2-1	TRBD2	-	CASSPLEREEAQFF	TGCGCCAGCAGCCCACTTGAGCGGGAAGAAGCGCAGTTCTTC
TRBV19	12	TRBJ2-1	TRBD1	-	CASSQGQLEQFF	TGTGCCAGTAGCCAGGGACAGCTCGAGCAGTTCTTC
TRBV6-5	14	TRBJ2-5	-	-	CATKEGGVYETQYF	TGTGCCACCAAGGAAGGCGGGGTCTATGAGACCCAGTACTTC
TRBV6-5	15	TRBJ1-2	TRBD1	-	CASFGTGGKDYGYTF	TGTGCCAGCTTCGGGACAGGGGGGAAGGACTATGGCTACACCTTC
TRBV6-2/TRBV6-3	16	TRBJ2-2	-	-	CASSNERNLNTGELFF	TGTGCCAGCAGTAACGAGCGGAACTTAAACACCGGGGAGCTGTTTTTT
TRBV6-2/TRBV6-3	14	TRBJ2-7	TRBD2	-	CASSYGTSSYEQYF	TGTGCCAGCAGTTACGGGACTAGCTCCTACGAGCAGTACTTC
TRBV2	16	TRBJ2-2	-	-	CASSEAGAYGTGELFF	TGTGCCAGCAGTGAAGCGGGGGCGTACGGCACCGGGGAGCTGTTTTTT
TRBV30	12	TRBJ1-1	-	-	CAWSATVTEAFF	TGTGCCTGGAGCGCGACAGTTACTGAAGCTTTCTTT
TRBV5-4	17	TRBJ2-3	TRBD2	-	CASSFQPSGGFTDTQYF	TGTGCCAGCAGCTTCCAACCAAGCGGGGGATTCACAGATACGCAGTATTTT
TRBV11-3	15	TRBJ2-5	TRBD2	-	CASSLGGREGETQYF	TGTGCCAGCAGCTTAGGAGGCAGGGAGGGAGAGACCCAGTACTTC
TRBV7-8	20	TRBJ2-3	TRBD2	-	CASRVRGLAGGQPSTDTQYF	TGTGCCAGCAGAGTCCGCGGACTAGCGGGGGGCCAGCCTAGCACAGATACGCAGTATTTT
TRBV5-6	13	TRBJ2-5	-	once	CASSWSGQETQYF	TGTGCCAGCAGCTGGAGTGGGCAAGAGACCCAGTACTTC
TRBV13	16	TRBJ2-1	-	-	CASSPQQPSSYNEQFF	TGTGCCAGCAGCCCCCAACAGCCGAGCTCCTACAATGAGCAGTTCTTC
TRBV25-1	14	TRBJ2-7	TRBD1	-	CASSPGQGASEQYF	TGTGCCAGCAGTCCGGGACAGGGGGCGTCCGAGCAGTACTTC